This T cell receptor beta chain was observed in a study of glioma-infiltrating T cells. Study-level findings and limits: Tissue and blood shared very few CDR3 sequences.

Amplification of TCR alpha and beta CDR3 regions from RNA used iRepertoire nested multiplex PCR. TCRdb called the multiplex PCR reads again in MiXCR, with one record for every CDR3 protein. The sample has approximately 93,000 distinct CDR3 sequences; around 37% are singletons. Points on this clonotype: Its specificity is unknown.

The CDR3 is 15 amino acids. Trimming pared 1 base from V and 12 bases from J, leaving 16 bases between. Germline assignment: CDR1 MGHDK and CDR2 SYGVNS. Sequencing input: glioma tissue, nonneoplastic brain tissue, or PBMCs (not recorded which). The sequence derives from a human donor with low-grade glioma or glioblastoma, undergoing nonglioma brain surgery, or in good health (not recorded which). V usage is TRBV25-1 and J usage is TRBJ1-6; D is possibly TRBD1 (5 bases). CDR3 DNA: TGTGCCAGCAGTGAATTGATAGGGGTTAATCTACCCCTCCACTTT. Translation: CASSELIGVNLPLHF. The entire variable domain, with the rest obtained from reference TRBV25-1 and TRBJ1-6, is as follows: EADIYQTPRYLVIGTGKKITLECSQTMGHDKMYWYQQDPGMELHLIHYSYGVNSTEKGDLSSESTVSRIRTEHFPLTLESARPSHTSQYLCASSELIGVNLPLHFGNGTRLTVT.